The rows below give T cell receptor beta chains drawn from one sample of a study of beta chain features in type 1 diabetes. The repertoire was sequenced with immunoSEQ multiplex PCR; TCRdb's copy has only in-frame clones and lacks some. The sample carries some 400,000 clones, approximately 16% recorded once. What was sequenced was naive CD4+ T cells from blood. Every receptor here comes from a woman in her late teens or twenties in good health. CDR3s include the opening cysteine and the closing phenylalanine or tryptophan. D genes are given only for firm matches. Size is omitted from some rows. Given values are once, few, many or a class for expanded clones.

D,J,size,V,CDR3,DNA
.,TRBJ1-1,.,TRBV7-3,CASSPTGSGESEAFF,TGTGCCAGCAGCCCAACGGGTTCGGGGGAGTCTGAAGCTTTCTTT
TRBD2,TRBJ2-1,.,TRBV7-2,CASSSGLAGGPSGNEQFF,TGTGCCAGCAGCTCGGGACTAGCGGGAGGGCCGTCAGGCAATGAGCAGTTCTTC
.,TRBJ2-5,.,TRBV7-2,CASSVKETQYF,TGTGCCAGCAGCGTCAAAGAGACCCAGTACTTC
TRBD2,TRBJ2-3,.,TRBV9,CASSSRWGLAGGTDTQYF,TGTGCCAGCAGCTCCAGATGGGGACTAGCGGGAGGCACAGATACGCAGTATTTT
TRBD2,TRBJ2-7,.,TRBV5-4,CASSSGTSASYEQYF,TGTGCCAGCAGCTCGGGGACTAGCGCTTCCTACGAGCAGTACTTC
TRBD1,TRBJ1-4,few,TRBV4-1,CASSQPGQGRDEKLFF,TGCGCCAGCAGCCAACCGGGACAGGGTAGAGATGAAAAACTGTTTTTT
TRBD2,TRBJ2-7,.,TRBV2,CASSGTSGPSTYEQYF,TGTGCCAGCAGTGGCACTAGCGGGCCCTCTACCTACGAGCAGTACTTC
TRBD2,TRBJ2-1,.,TRBV30,CAWSAPGTSGRALYNEQFF,TGTGCCTGGAGTGCCCCCGGGACTAGCGGGAGAGCGCTTTACAATGAGCAGTTCTTC
.,TRBJ1-5,few,TRBV6-6,CASSPGAGQPQHF,TGTGCCAGCAGCCCTGGGGCAGGACAGCCCCAGCATTTT
.,TRBJ2-7,.,TRBV20-1,CSGQGGYEQYF,TGCAGTGGTCAGGGGGGCTACGAGCAGTACTTC
TRBD1,TRBJ2-6,few,TRBV5-4,CASSGTGYTAGANVLTF,TGTGCCAGCAGTGGGACAGGGTATACAGCTGGGGCCAACGTCCTGACTTTC
TRBD1,TRBJ2-7,.,TRBV19,CASSPGQGHEQYF,TGTGCCAGTAGTCCCGGACAGGGCCACGAGCAGTACTTC
.,TRBJ2-7,once,TRBV7-9,CASSLVPGGAEQYF,TGTGCCAGCAGCTTAGTACCGGGGGGCGCCGAGCAGTACTTC
TRBD1,TRBJ1-5,.,TRBV19,CASTLGQGEQPQHF,TGTGCCAGTACTCTCGGACAGGGTGAACAGCCCCAGCATTTT
.,TRBJ2-6,few,TRBV7-2,CASSSSKNGANVLTF,TGTGCCAGCAGCTCATCCAAAAATGGGGCCAACGTCCTGACTTTC
.,TRBJ2-7,.,TRBV7-2,CASSLRGYEQYF,TGTGCCAGCAGCTTAAGAGGGTACGAGCAGTACTTC
.,TRBJ2-3,.,TRBV19,CASHLAEAGPDTQYF,TGTGCCAGCCACCTAGCTGAAGCGGGCCCAGATACGCAGTATTTT
TRBD1,TRBJ1-4,few,TRBV29-1,CSVGHTGTEGEKLFF,TGCAGCGTTGGGCATACCGGGACAGAAGGTGAAAAACTGTTTTTT
.,TRBJ1-5,.,TRBV19,CASRTGQHQPQHF,TGTGCCAGTAGAACCGGACAACATCAGCCCCAGCATTTT
TRBD2,TRBJ2-2,few,TRBV4-1,CASSQTSAGVTFGELFF,TGCGCCAGCAGCCAAACATCAGCGGGGGTAACCTTTGGGGAGCTGTTTTTT
.,TRBJ1-5,few,TRBV30,CAWSSAGGNQPQHF,TGTGCCTGGAGTTCGGCCGGGGGAAACCAGCCCCAGCATTTT
.,TRBJ2-7,few,TRBV28,CASSPGIPYEQYF,TGTGCCAGCAGTCCCGGGATCCCCTACGAGCAGTACTTC
.,TRBJ2-3,.,TRBV6-5,CASSDRLDTQYF,TGTGCCAGCAGTGACAGGTTGGATACGCAGTATTTT
.,TRBJ2-5,.,TRBV27,CASSSGAQYF,TGTGCCAGCAGTTCAGGGGCCCAGTACTTC
.,TRBJ1-5,few,TRBV5-1,CASSQGTENQPQHF,TGCGCCAGCAGCCAGGGGACGGAGAATCAGCCCCAGCATTTT
.,TRBJ2-1,.,TRBV21-1,CASSKEAASKGLWNEQFF,TGTGCCAGCAGCAAAGAGGCGGCTAGCAAGGGTTTGTGGAATGAGCAGTTCTTC
TRBD2,TRBJ2-1,few,TRBV7-9,CASSLALAGGTYNEQFF,TGTGCCAGCAGCTTAGCCTTGGCGGGAGGTACCTACAATGAGCAGTTCTTC
TRBD1,TRBJ2-7,.,TRBV5-1,CASSPGQGSHEQYF,TGCGCCAGCAGCCCGGGACAGGGGAGCCACGAGCAGTACTTC
.,TRBJ1-1,.,TRBV7-9,CASSLTGTNTEAFF,TGTGCCAGCAGCCTGACAGGAACGAACACTGAAGCTTTCTTT
.,TRBJ1-5,few,TRBV7-2,CASSLSSGRNQPQHF,TGTGCCAGCAGCTTAAGTAGCGGGCGCAATCAGCCCCAGCATTTT
.,TRBJ2-4,few,TRBV5-6,CASSTRDRRNIQYF,TGTGCCAGCAGCACCCGGGATAGGAGGAACATTCAGTACTTC
.,TRBJ2-1,few,TRBV7-2,CASSLTRSNEQFF,TGTGCCAGCAGCTTGACTAGGTCCAATGAGCAGTTCTTC
TRBD1,TRBJ2-1,few,TRBV29-1,CSAKGQELNEQFF,TGCAGCGCCAAAGGACAGGAACTTAATGAGCAGTTCTTC
.,TRBJ2-1,.,TRBV29-1,CSVRLSYNEQFF,TGCAGCGTTAGACTCTCCTACAATGAGCAGTTCTTC
.,TRBJ1-4,once,TRBV19,CASSVPAGGNEKLFF,TGTGCCAGTAGTGTCCCCGCCGGGGGAAATGAAAAACTGTTTTTT
TRBD2,TRBJ2-5,.,TRBV6-1,CASSAGLAGQETQYF,TGTGCCAGCAGTGCCGGACTAGCGGGGCAAGAGACCCAGTACTTC
.,TRBJ2-1,.,TRBV4-1,CASSQEDGFEQFF,TGCGCCAGCAGCCAAGAAGACGGGTTTGAGCAGTTCTTC
.,TRBJ2-1,few,TRBV19,CASSLRSRGYEQFF,TGTGCCAGTAGTCTTAGGTCCCGGGGGTATGAGCAGTTCTTC
.,TRBJ2-3,.,TRBV1,CTSSQDRLAAYTDTQYF,TGCACCAGCAGCCAAGATCGGCTAGCGGCATACACAGATACGCAGTATTTT
.,TRBJ1-2,few,TRBV15,CATSRAGQYGYTF,TGTGCCACCAGCAGGGCCGGACAGTATGGCTACACCTTC
.,TRBJ1-2,few,TRBV15,CATSRGHRDGYTF,TGTGCCACCAGCAGAGGCCACAGGGATGGCTACACCTTC
TRBD2,TRBJ2-3,.,TRBV7-9,CASSVVAGSTDTQYF,TGTGCCAGCAGCGTGGTAGCGGGATCCACAGATACGCAGTATTTT
TRBD2,TRBJ2-7,few,TRBV7-2,CASSSDGGRAYEQYF,TGTGCCAGCAGCTCGGACGGCGGGAGGGCCTACGAGCAGTACTTC
TRBD1,TRBJ1-4,few,TRBV7-9,CASSFRGQTNEKLFF,TGTGCCAGCAGCTTTAGGGGGCAGACTAATGAAAAACTGTTTTTT
.,TRBJ2-4,.,TRBV28,CASSFHPRKRRNIQYF,TGTGCCAGCAGTTTCCACCCTCGAAAGCGGAGAAACATTCAGTACTTC
.,TRBJ2-5,few,TRBV7-2,CASSFGGMIETQYF,TGTGCCAGCAGCTTCGGAGGAATGATAGAGACCCAGTACTTC
.,TRBJ1-1,.,TRBV30,CAWGRQDMTEAFF,TGTGCCTGGGGGAGACAGGATATGACTGAAGCTTTCTTT
.,TRBJ1-1,.,TRBV7-3,CASSGTGDTEAFF,TGTGCCAGCAGCGGGACTGGGGACACTGAAGCTTTCTTT
TRBD1,TRBJ2-7,few,TRBV6-5,CASSSPGQGVYEQYF,TGTGCCAGCAGTTCACCGGGACAGGGCGTGTACGAGCAGTACTTC
.,TRBJ1-1,.,TRBV6-5,CASSLRERGGGEAFF,TGTGCCAGCAGCTTACGAGAAAGGGGAGGAGGTGAAGCTTTCTTT
.,TRBJ2-7,few,TRBV4-2,CASSQVVGEIREQYF,TGTGCCAGCAGCCAAGTTGTGGGAGAGATTCGCGAGCAGTACTTC
TRBD1,TRBJ2-3,.,TRBV7-9,CASSTGVGADTQYF,TGTGCCAGCAGCACAGGGGTAGGCGCAGATACGCAGTATTTT
TRBD2,TRBJ2-1,.,TRBV5-4,CASSLESAGVTYNEQFF,TGTGCCAGCAGCTTGGAGTCTGCGGGAGTCACCTACAATGAGCAGTTCTTC
.,TRBJ1-1,.,TRBV28,CASSLGNTEAFF,TGTGCCAGCAGTTTGGGCAACACTGAAGCTTTCTTT
.,TRBJ1-2,.,TRBV29-1,CSVDDRTGTTGGYTF,TGCAGCGTTGATGATAGGACCGGGACTACGGGTGGCTACACCTTC
.,TRBJ1-1,few,TRBV5-1,CASSLDGQANTEAFF,TGCGCCAGCAGCTTGGATGGCCAGGCGAACACTGAAGCTTTCTTT
.,TRBJ2-7,few,TRBV18,CASSLLDSPYEQYF,TGTGCCAGCTCACTACTAGATTCCCCCTACGAGCAGTACTTC